A selection of T cell receptor beta chains follows, all from one sample in a study of CD8+CD57+ T cells in acquired aplastic anemia. From the reads, TCRdb called clonotypes with MiXCR, one entry per CDR3 protein. The table has some 200,000 distinct CDR3 sequences, about 37% seen once. The sample was sorted CD4+, CD8+, or CD8+CD57+ T cells (not recorded which) from PBMCs. The receptors originated from a human donor in good health, serving as a control. Both conserved end residues are part of each CDR3. Each record gives: D gene, CDR3 length, clone size, V gene, J gene, CDR3 protein, CDR3 DNA. The D gene is left open where the match is weak. Not all rows give a size; the values are once, few, many and, for expanded clones, a class.

>.|14|many|TRBV15|TRBJ2-3
CATSRTRSPDTQYF
TGTGCCACCAGCAGAACTCGGTCGCCCGATACGCAGTATTTT
>.|13|.|TRBV30|TRBJ1-2
CAWKREVYYGYTF
TGTGCCTGGAAAAGGGAAGTGTACTATGGCTACACCTTC
>TRBD1|13|many|TRBV20-1|TRBJ1-2
CSAIEAGGYGYTF
TGCAGTGCGATCGAGGCAGGGGGCTATGGCTACACCTTC
>TRBD2|16|.|TRBV5-1|TRBJ2-1
CASSLFALAGDNEQFF
TGCGCCAGCAGCTTGTTCGCGCTAGCGGGGGACAATGAGCAGTTCTTC
>TRBD1|12|many|TRBV29-1|TRBJ1-2
CSASQGTYGYTF
TGCAGCGCCTCACAGGGGACCTATGGCTACACCTTC
>.|14|many|TRBV7-6|TRBJ1-1
CASSLVRGNTEAFF
TGTGCCAGCAGCTTAGTACGGGGGAACACTGAAGCTTTCTTT
>TRBD2|16|.|TRBV12-3/TRBV12-4|TRBJ2-3
CASSFFLAGFTDTQYF
TGTGCCAGCAGTTTTTTCCTAGCGGGTTTCACAGATACGCAGTATTTT
>.|13|few|TRBV7-2|TRBJ2-2
CASSPRLAGELFF
TGTGCCAGCAGCCCCCGGTTAGCGGGGGAGCTGTTTTTT
>.|15|.|TRBV6-1|TRBJ1-2
CASSESDETPDGCTF
TGTGCCAGCAGTGAATCCGACGAAACCCCCGATGGCTGCACCTTC
>.|12|many|TRBV2|TRBJ1-4
CASGGWREKLFF
TGTGCCAGCGGGGGGTGGAGGGAAAAACTGTTTTTT
>.|13|.|TRBV6-5|TRBJ1-6
CASSYMGRSPLHF
TGTGCCAGCAGTTACATGGGGCGATCACCCCTCCACTTT
>.|16|.|TRBV15|TRBJ2-7
CATSRQSWAQAYEQYF
TGTGCCACCAGCAGGCAATCGTGGGCCCAAGCCTACGAGCAGTACTTC
>.|12|many|TRBV6-1|TRBJ2-1
CASSVGSWEQFF
TGTGCCAGCAGTGTGGGGTCGTGGGAGCAGTTCTTC
>.|14|.|TRBV12-3/TRBV12-4|TRBJ1-1
CASSLQGTNTEAFF
TGTGCCAGCAGTTTACAGGGGACGAACACTGAAGCTTTCTTT
>TRBD1|17|many|TRBV11-2|TRBJ2-1
CASTTWDRPPQFYEQFF
TGTGCCAGCACCACCTGGGACAGGCCCCCTCAATTCTATGAGCAGTTCTTC
>TRBD2|15|many|TRBV24-1|TRBJ2-1
CATGRTSGIADEQFF
TGTGCCACCGGCCGGACTAGCGGGATAGCGGATGAGCAGTTCTTC
>.|16|.|TRBV5-1|TRBJ2-1
CASSLLGTSTYNEQFF
TGCGCCAGCAGCTTGTTAGGAACCTCCACCTACAATGAGCAGTTCTTC
>.|17|few|TRBV6-4|TRBJ1-2
CASSESTSDGYNYGYTF
TGTGCCAGCAGTGAATCGACTTCGGACGGATATAACTATGGCTACACCTTC
>.|15|.|TRBV29-1|TRBJ2-7
CSVELLGLNSYEQYF
TGCAGCGTTGAACTACTTGGACTCAACTCCTACGAGCAGTACTTC
>TRBD1|13|.|TRBV25-1|TRBJ1-2
CASSQRDSHGYTF
TGTGCCAGCAGTCAACGGGACAGCCATGGCTACACCTTC
>TRBD1|19|.|TRBV7-1|TRBJ2-3
CASSSKGSGGVEGTDTQYF
TGTGCCAGCAGCTCCAAGGGGTCAGGGGGCGTCGAGGGGACAGATACGCAGTATTTT
>TRBD1|13|many|TRBV29-1|TRBJ2-3
CSVWDSGTDTQYF
TGCAGCGTTTGGGACAGCGGCACAGATACGCAGTATTTT
>TRBD1|16|.|TRBV14|TRBJ2-2
CASSGPGQGGTGELFF
TGTGCCAGCAGTGGTCCGGGACAGGGGGGTACCGGGGAGCTGTTTTTT
>TRBD1|12|many|TRBV29-1|TRBJ1-1
CSVNRGNTEAFF
TGCAGCGTAAACAGGGGGAACACTGAAGCTTTCTTT
>.|14|few|TRBV29-1|TRBJ2-3
CSVEPADGTDTQYF
TGCAGCGTTGAGCCCGCGGACGGCACAGATACGCAGTATTTT
>.|11|.|TRBV20-1|TRBJ1-1
CSVRTARGAFF
TGCAGTGTTAGGACAGCCAGGGGAGCTTTCTTT
>.|17|few|TRBV20-1|TRBJ1-5
CSARDSGRDPSNQPQHF
TGCAGTGCTAGAGATAGTGGCAGGGACCCTAGCAATCAGCCCCAGCATTTT
>.|12|many|TRBV7-2|TRBJ2-3
CASSPNTNTQYF
TGTGCCAGCAGCCCAAATACCAATACGCAGTATTTT
>.|11|many|TRBV2|TRBJ1-1
CASRENTEAFF
TGTGCCAGCAGGGAGAACACTGAAGCTTTCTTT
>TRBD1|16|many|TRBV10-2|TRBJ1-5
CASSDSRQGLNQPQHF
TGCGCCAGCAGTGATTCCCGACAGGGACTAAATCAGCCCCAGCATTTT
>.|14|many|TRBV2|TRBJ1-3
CASSTEPPGNTIYF
TGTGCCAGCAGCACAGAACCGCCTGGAAACACCATATATTTT
>TRBD1|16|few|TRBV19|TRBJ1-3
CASSNPQGASGNTIYF
TGTGCCAGTAGTAATCCCCAGGGGGCTTCTGGAAACACCATATATTTT
>TRBD1|13|many|TRBV7-9|TRBJ1-2
CASSLTGLGGYTF
TGTGCCAGCAGCCTGACAGGGTTGGGTGGCTACACCTTC
>.|14|many|TRBV6-1|TRBJ2-7
CASSRQGTPYEQYF
TGTGCCAGCAGCCGGCAGGGGACCCCCTACGAGCAGTACTTC
>.|15|many|TRBV7-8|TRBJ2-7
CASSLIGSLSYEQYF
TGTGCCAGCAGCTTGATCGGCAGCCTTTCCTACGAGCAGTACTTC
>TRBD1|16|.|TRBV29-1|TRBJ2-3
CSVEVGRGLSTDTQYF
TGCAGCGTTGAAGTTGGCAGGGGGCTTAGCACAGATACGCAGTATTTT
>.|12|many|TRBV29-1|TRBJ1-2
CSADRALYGYTF
TGCAGCGCCGACCGGGCATTGTATGGCTACACCTTC
>.|15|many|TRBV20-1|TRBJ1-6
CSARVSARINSPLHF
TGCAGTGCTAGAGTTTCTGCTAGAATTAATTCACCCCTCCACTTT
>TRBD1|14|.|TRBV15|TRBJ1-1
CATSREDRGTEAFF
TGTGCCACCAGCAGAGAAGACAGGGGAACTGAAGCTTTCTTT
>.|13|many|TRBV18|TRBJ2-7
CASSPVQGAEQYF
TGTGCCAGCTCACCTGTGCAGGGTGCCGAGCAGTACTTC
>TRBD1|14|.|TRBV2|TRBJ2-7
CASRGQAKDLEQYF
TGTGCCAGCAGAGGACAGGCCAAGGATCTCGAGCAGTACTTC
>.|15|few|TRBV11-3|TRBJ2-1
CASSLGTTGYNEQFF
TGTGCCAGCAGCTTAGGGACCACAGGGTACAATGAGCAGTTCTTC
>TRBD2|17|few|TRBV5-1|TRBJ2-1
CASSLELAGVSYNEQFF
TGCGCCAGCAGCTTGGAACTAGCGGGAGTCTCCTACAATGAGCAGTTCTTC
>TRBD1|15|many|TRBV11-3|TRBJ2-7
CASSAGTGSSYEQYF
TGTGCCAGCAGCGCCGGGACAGGGAGCTCCTACGAGCAGTACTTC
>.|14|.|TRBV27|TRBJ2-7
CASSELKGVGEQYF
TGTGCCAGCAGTGAACTTAAGGGGGTGGGTGAGCAGTACTTC
>.|12|many|TRBV2|TRBJ2-7
CASSDRVYEQYF
TGTGCCAGCAGTGACCGCGTATACGAGCAGTACTTC
>.|14|few|TRBV4-1|TRBJ1-1
CASSKTGLNTEAFF
TGCGCCAGCAGCAAAACAGGGTTGAACACTGAAGCTTTCTTT
>.|10|.|TRBV2|TRBJ2-6
CASWAGPQAF
TGTGCCAGCTGGGCAGGGCCCCAAGCTTTC
>.|14|many|TRBV2|TRBJ1-1
CASSGGDRSLMAFF
TGTGCCAGCAGCGGCGGCGACAGGAGCCTTATGGCTTTCTTT
>TRBD2|14|.|TRBV30|TRBJ2-1
CAWSVRGGRNEQFF
TGTGCCTGGAGTGTACGGGGAGGGAGGAATGAGCAGTTCTTC
>TRBD1|15|few|TRBV20-1|TRBJ1-1
CSARDAAGGGTEAFF
TGCAGTGCTAGAGATGCGGCAGGGGGGGGCACTGAAGCTTTCTTT
>.|15|many|TRBV10-3|TRBJ2-2
CAISESILNTGELFF
TGTGCCATCAGTGAGTCGATCCTAAACACCGGGGAGCTGTTTTTT